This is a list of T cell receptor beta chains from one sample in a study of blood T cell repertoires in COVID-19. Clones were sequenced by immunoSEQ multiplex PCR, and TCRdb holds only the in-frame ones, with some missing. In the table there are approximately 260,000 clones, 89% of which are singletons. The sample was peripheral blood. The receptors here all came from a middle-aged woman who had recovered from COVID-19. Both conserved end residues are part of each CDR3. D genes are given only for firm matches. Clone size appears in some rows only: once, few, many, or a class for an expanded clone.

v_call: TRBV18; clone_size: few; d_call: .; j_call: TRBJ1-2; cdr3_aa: CASSPNTYGYTF; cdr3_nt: TGTGCCAGCTCACCAAACACGTATGGCTACACCTTC
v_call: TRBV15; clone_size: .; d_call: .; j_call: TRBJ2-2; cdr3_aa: CATSRVGGSGELFF; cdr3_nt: TGTGCCACCAGCAGGGTGGGGGGATCCGGGGAGCTGTTTTTT
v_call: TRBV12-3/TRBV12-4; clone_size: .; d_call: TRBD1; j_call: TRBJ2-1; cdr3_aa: CASRGTAQFF; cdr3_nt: TGTGCCAGCAGAGGGACAGCTCAGTTCTTC
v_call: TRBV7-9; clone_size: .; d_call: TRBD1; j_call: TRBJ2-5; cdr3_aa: CASHDRGQETQYF; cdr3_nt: TGTGCCAGCCATGACAGGGGCCAAGAGACCCAGTACTTC
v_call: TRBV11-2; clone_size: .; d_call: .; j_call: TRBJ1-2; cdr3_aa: CASSLEGGQDYGYTF; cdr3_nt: TGTGCCAGCAGCTTAGAGGGAGGGCAGGACTATGGCTACACCTTC
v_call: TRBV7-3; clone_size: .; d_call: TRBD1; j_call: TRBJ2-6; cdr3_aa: CASSSRTGTSGANVLTF; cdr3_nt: TGTGCCAGCAGCTCAAGGACAGGTACCTCTGGGGCCAACGTCCTGACTTTC
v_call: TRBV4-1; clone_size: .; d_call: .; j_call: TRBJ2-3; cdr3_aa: CASSQENTVLNTDTQYF; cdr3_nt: TGCGCCAGCAGCCAAGAGAATACGGTGTTAAACACAGATACGCAGTATTTT
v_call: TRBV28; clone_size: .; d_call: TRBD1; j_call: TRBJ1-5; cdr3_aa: CASSPYDRGQPQHF; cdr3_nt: TGTGCCAGCAGTCCATACGACAGGGGTCAGCCCCAGCATTTT
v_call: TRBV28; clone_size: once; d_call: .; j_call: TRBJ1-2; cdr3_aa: CASSPGFYGYTF; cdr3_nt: TGTGCCAGCAGCCCAGGATTCTATGGCTACACCTTC
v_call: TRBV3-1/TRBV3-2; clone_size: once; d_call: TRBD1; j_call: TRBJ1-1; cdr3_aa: CASSLQGGMNTEAFF; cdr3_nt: TGTGCCAGCAGCCTACAGGGGGGAATGAACACTGAAGCTTTCTTT
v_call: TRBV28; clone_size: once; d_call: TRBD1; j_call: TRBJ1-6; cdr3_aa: CASSSTSGGSYNSPLHF; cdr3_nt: TGTGCCAGCAGTTCAACCTCAGGGGGCTCCTATAATTCACCCCTCCACTTT
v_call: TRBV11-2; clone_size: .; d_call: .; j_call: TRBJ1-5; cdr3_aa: CASSLGHNSNQPQHF; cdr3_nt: TGTGCCAGCAGCTTGGGACACAATAGCAATCAGCCCCAGCATTTT
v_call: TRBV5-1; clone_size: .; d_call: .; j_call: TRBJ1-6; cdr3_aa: CASSLTAGLNSPLHF; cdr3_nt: TGCGCCAGCAGCTTGACTGCAGGGTTGAATTCACCCCTCCACTTT
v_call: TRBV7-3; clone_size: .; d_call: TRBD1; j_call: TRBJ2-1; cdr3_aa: CASSLGGQGYNEQFF; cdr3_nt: TGTGCCAGCAGCCTGGGCGGACAGGGCTACAATGAGCAGTTCTTC
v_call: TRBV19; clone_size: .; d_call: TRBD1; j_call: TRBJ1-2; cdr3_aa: CASSPIPTGEGYTF; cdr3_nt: TGTGCCAGTAGCCCCATCCCGACAGGGGAAGGCTACACCTTC
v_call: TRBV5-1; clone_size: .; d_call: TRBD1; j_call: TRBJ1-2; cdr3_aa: CASSGGQGDYGYTF; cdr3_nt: TGCGCCAGCAGCGGGGGACAGGGCGACTATGGCTACACCTTC
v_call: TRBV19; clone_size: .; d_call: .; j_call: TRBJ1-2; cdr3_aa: CASSITDNYGYTF; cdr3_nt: TGTGCCAGTAGTATAACAGATAACTATGGCTACACCTTC
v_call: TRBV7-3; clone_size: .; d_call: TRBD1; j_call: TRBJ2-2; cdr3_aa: CASSSGQKTGELFF; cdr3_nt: TGTGCCAGCAGCTCGGGACAGAAGACCGGGGAGCTGTTTTTT
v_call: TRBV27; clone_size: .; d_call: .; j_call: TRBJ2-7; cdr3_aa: CASSLHQGSYEQYF; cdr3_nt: TGTGCCAGCAGTTTACATCAGGGCTCCTACGAGCAGTACTTC
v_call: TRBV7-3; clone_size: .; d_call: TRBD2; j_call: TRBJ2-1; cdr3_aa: CASSLDSGGYNEQFF; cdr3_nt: TGTGCCAGCAGCTTAGATAGCGGGGGGTACAATGAGCAGTTCTTC
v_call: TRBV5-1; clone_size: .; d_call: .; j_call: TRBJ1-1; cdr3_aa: CASSLSPRGGEAFF; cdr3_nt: TGCGCCAGCAGCTTAAGCCCCAGGGGAGGGGAAGCTTTCTTT
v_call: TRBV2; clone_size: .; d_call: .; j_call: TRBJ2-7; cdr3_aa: CASSDRLAREQYF; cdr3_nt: TGTGCCAGCAGTGATCGGTTAGCTAGAGAGCAGTACTTC